The 27 T cell receptor beta chains presented below share a single source sample, sequenced in a study of identifying expanded T cells in peripheral blood. Data came from immunoSEQ multiplex PCR; TCRdb stores just in-frame clones and leaves some out. Here the sample spans around 81,000 clones, roughly 85% being singletons. The specimen sequenced was blood. These receptors were taken from a person between 18 and 75 years old in good health.

J is TRBJ2-7 and V is TRBV6-1; D remains unclear. Trimming removed 3 bases from V and 1 base from J, with 13 bases in between. The germline V gene has CDR1 MNHNS and CDR2 SASEGT. The CDR3 loop spans 15 amino acids. The CDR3 nucleotides read TGTGCCAGCAGTGATGTCCTGGGGATATCCTACGAGCAGTACTTC. Protein sequence: CASSDVLGISYEQYF.

The chain is built from TRBV4-3 and TRBJ1-2; 8 nucleotides align to TRBD1. V lost 6 bases, J lost 1 base, and 10 bases stayed unmatched. Germline V gene data show CDR1 as LGHNA and CDR2 as YSLEER. The CDR3 totals 16 residues. The CDR3, as DNA: TGCGCCAGCAGGAAAAGCGGACAGGGAATTAACTATGGCTACACCTTC. Translating gives CASRKSGQGINYGYTF.

The V call is TRBV5-4, the J call TRBJ2-2, with D unresolved. Per the germline V gene, CDR1 is SGHNT and CDR2 is YYREEE (reference sequence). The CDR3 is 16 amino acids. The V gene lost 3 bases and the J gene lost 1 base, with 13 bases spanning the gap. CDR3 region: CASSWVSVGNTGELFF. The CDR3, as DNA: TGTGCCAGCAGCTGGGTTTCAGTGGGGAACACCGGGGAGCTGTTTTTT. Together with reference TRBV5-4 and TRBJ2-2, the CDR3 gives the full variable domain: ETGVTQSPTHLIKTRGQQVTLRCSSQSGHNTVSWYQQALGQGPQFIFQYYREEENGRGNFPPRFSGLQFPNYSSELNVNALELDDSALYLCASSWVSVGNTGELFFGEGSRLTVL.

The chain recombines TRBV27 with TRBJ1-6; D perhaps matches TRBD1 (6 bases). V dropped 2 bases and J dropped 10 bases, with 12 bases sitting between them. Germline V gene lookup returns CDR1 MNHEY and CDR2 SMNVEV (reference sequence). The length of the CDR3 is 14 residues. CDR3 amino acids: CASSLDRGASPLHF. The CDR3 nucleotides are TGTGCCAGCAGTTTAGATAGGGGGGCGTCACCCCTCCACTTT.

The chain is built from TRBV6-6 and TRBJ2-1; D remains unclear. This CDR3 spans 11 amino acids. V was shortened by 0 bases and J by 11 bases, with 5 bases between the two germline ends. Germline values: CDR1 MNHNY, CDR2 SVGAGI (reference sequence). CDR3: CASSYSKKQFF. The CDR3 region has the DNA TGTGCCAGCAGTTACTCTAAGAAGCAGTTCTTC.

The J gene is TRBJ1-6, the V gene TRBV15, with a tentative D call TRBD1 (5 bases). The V gene's germline CDR1 is LNHNV and CDR2 YYDKDF (reference sequence). This CDR3 contains 16 residues. V lost 3 bases and J 7 bases, leaving 16 bases between the germline ends. The CDR3 spells CATSSSGGRANSPLHF. The CDR3 nucleotides are TGTGCCACCAGCAGCAGTGGCGGCAGGGCCAATTCACCCCTCCACTTT.

The gene calls are TRBV7-9 and TRBJ1-1, with a possible D match to TRBD1 (6 bases). V dropped 1 base and J dropped 4 bases, with 10 bases sitting between them. CDR1 is SEHNR and CDR2 is FQNEAQ in the germline V gene (reference sequence). This CDR3 is built from 14 residues. The CDR3 here is CASSLDRVLTEAFF. CDR3 coding DNA: TGTGCCAGCAGCTTAGACAGGGTACTCACTGAAGCTTTCTTT.

The chain uses TRBV6-1 and TRBJ1-6; TRBD1 might be the D (6 bases). V shed 4 bases and J shed 7 bases, with 14 bases lying between them. The CDR3 runs 15 residues. Per germline, CDR1 MNHNS and CDR2 SASEGT. The CDR3 sequence: CASSGTGLRNSPLHF. CDR3 DNA: TGTGCCAGCAGTGGAACAGGGTTGAGGAATTCACCCCTCCACTTT.

The J gene is TRBJ1-1, the V gene TRBV5-8, with D possibly matching TRBD1 (5 bases). V was trimmed by 5 bases and J by 10 bases, leaving 15 bases between them. Germline lookup yields CDR1 SGHTS and CDR2 YDEGEE. The CDR3 has 12 amino acids. The CDR3 is CASRSWGPGAFF. The CDR3 DNA is TGTGCCAGCAGGAGTTGGGGCCCGGGAGCTTTCTTT.

Only a few counts were recorded for this clone. This chain uses TRBV5-1 with TRBJ1-2; the match to TRBD1 covers 8 bases. CDR1 and CDR2 (germline): SGHRS, YFSETQ. This CDR3 is built from 14 residues. The V gene end was trimmed by 3 bases and the J gene end by 8 bases; junction bases not matched to a gene: 9. In nucleotides, the CDR3 is TGCGCCAGCAGCTCGACAGGGGAATATCTGGGCTACACCTTC. Its protein product is CASSSTGEYLGYTF.

This rearrangement joins TRBV5-1 to TRBJ2-2; D remains unclear. V was trimmed by 0 bases and J by 0 bases, leaving 9 bases between them. The CDR3 contains 16 residues. Germline loops: CDR1 SGHRS, CDR2 YFSETQ. CDR3 protein: CASSLVYGPNTGELFF. The DNA for the CDR3 is TGCGCCAGCAGCTTGGTATACGGACCGAACACCGGGGAGCTGTTTTTT.

The genes are TRBV30 and TRBJ2-7, with D possibly TRBD1 on 5 matching bases. This CDR3 spans 13 amino acids. From germline, CDR1 is GTSNPN and CDR2 SVGIG (reference sequence). Trimming shortened V by 4 bases and J by 7 bases, and 17 bases separated the two germline ends. CDR3 bases: TGTGCCTGGAACGGGCAGGGCTTGGGAGAGCAGTACTTC. Its protein product is CAWNGQGLGEQYF.

The V call is TRBV20-1, the J call TRBJ1-1; no clear D gene. V was trimmed by 0 bases and J by 11 bases, leaving 10 bases between them. Germline values: CDR1 DFQATT, CDR2 SNEGSKA (reference sequence). The CDR3 is made up of 11 amino acids. CDR3 coding DNA: TGCAGTGCTAGAGACATTACTGGGGCTTTCTTT. This codes for CSARDITGAFF.

The chain recombines TRBV7-8 with TRBJ2-5, with D possibly being TRBD2 (7 bases). Between the trimmed V and J ends, which lost 9 bases and 2 bases, there was a span of 13 bases. Germline CDR1 reads SGHVS; CDR2 reads FQNEAQ. CDR3 length: 13 amino acids. The CDR3 DNA sequence: TGTGCCAGTATAGGGGGGGGACAAGAGACCCAGTACTTC. Its translation is CASIGGGQETQYF.

The rearrangement joins TRBV11-3 to TRBJ2-2; possible D gene TRBD2, 6 bases. Germline values: CDR1 SGHNT, CDR2 YENEEA. V lost 8 bases, J lost 4 bases, and 11 bases lay in between. The CDR3 extends over 13 amino acids. The CDR3 nucleotides are TGTGCCAGCGCGGACTATCTCACCGGGGAGCTGTTTTTT. Translation: CASADYLTGELFF.

V is TRBV18 and J is TRBJ1-1, with a possible D match to TRBD1 (6 bases). V shed 4 bases and J shed 1 base, with 7 bases lying between them. The CDR3 sequence is 13 residues long. The V gene's germline CDR1 is KGHSH and CDR2 LQKENI. The CDR3: CASSLGQNTEAFF. As DNA, the CDR3 is TGTGCCAGCTCACTGGGACAGAACACTGAAGCTTTCTTT.

The rearrangement uses TRBV4-3 and TRBJ1-5, with D uncertain. V was trimmed by 0 bases and J by 0 bases, leaving 6 bases between them. Germline V gene sequence: CDR1 LGHNA, CDR2 YSLEER. The CDR3 loop spans 15 amino acids. In DNA, the CDR3 is TGCGCCAGCAGCCAAGAGAGATATAGCAATCAGCCCCAGCATTTT. Translation: CASSQERYSNQPQHF.

This clone was counted ten times or more. The chain employs TRBV7-9 and TRBJ2-7, with D uncertain. Trimming pared 5 bases from V and 4 bases from J, leaving 9 bases between. Germline V gene sequence: CDR1 SEHNR, CDR2 FQNEAQ (reference sequence). This CDR3 region has 12 residues. The CDR3 DNA reads as TGTGCCAGCAGCCCAACGGCATACGAGCAGTACTTC. Translated: CASSPTAYEQYF.

The chain is built from TRBV6-1 and TRBJ2-5, with 9 bases fitting TRBD2. V gave up 2 bases and J gave up 5 bases; unmatched junction bases: 12. The CDR3 covers 17 residues. The germline V gene has CDR1 MNHNS and CDR2 SASEGT. The DNA of the CDR3 is TGTGCCAGCAGTGAACCTCGAGCGGGGGGTTCGCTGGAGACCCAGTACTTC. Encoded protein: CASSEPRAGGSLETQYF.

V usage is TRBV2 and J usage is TRBJ2-3; 10 nucleotides line up with TRBD1. The CDR3 is 16 amino acids. The V gene end was trimmed by 4 bases and the J gene end by 4 bases; junction bases not matched to a gene: 8. In germline, CDR1 is SNHLY, CDR2 FYNNEI. This CDR3 is CASSGMGTGDADTQYF. The CDR3 DNA reads as TGTGCCAGCAGTGGGATGGGGACAGGGGATGCAGATACGCAGTATTTT.

This sequence joins TRBV6-6 and TRBJ1-2; maybe TRBD1 (6 bases). V was pared by 6 bases and J by 8 bases, with 16 bases between. CDR1 MNHNY and CDR2 SVGAGI come from the germline V gene (reference sequence). The CDR3 has 13 amino acids. For the CDR3, the DNA is TGTGCCAGCAGAGCCCCCCACAGGGTCGGCTACACCTTC. Protein product: CASRAPHRVGYTF.

The chain links TRBV19 to TRBJ1-4; 7 positions match TRBD1. Germline V gene lookup returns CDR1 LNHDA and CDR2 SQIVND (reference sequence). V shed 5 bases and J 6 bases; nucleotides not matched to a gene: 12. The CDR3 spans 16 residues. The CDR3 nucleotides are TGTGCCAGTAGTCCCCCCGGACAGGCGAATTATGAAAAACTGTTTTTT. Translating it yields CASSPPGQANYEKLFF. Full variable domain (missing parts from reference TRBV19 and TRBJ1-4): DGGITQSPKYLFRKEGQNVTLSCEQNLNHDAMYWYRQDPGQGLRLIYYSQIVNDFQKGDIAEGYSVSREKKESFPLTVTSAQKNPTAFYLCASSPPGQANYEKLFFGSGTQLSVL.

The V call is TRBV7-9, the J call TRBJ1-1; TRBD1 matches 7 bases. The CDR3 has 14 amino acids. Germline-derived CDR1 and CDR2 are SEHNR and FQNEAQ (reference sequence). V was clipped by 4 bases and J by 11 bases; unmatched bases: 13. CDR3 nucleotides: TGTGCCAGCAGCTCTCCCCGGACAGGCCCTGTGGCTTTCTTT. Translation gives CASSSPRTGPVAFF. Variable domain in full (rest from reference TRBV7-9 and TRBJ1-1): DTGVSQNPRHKITKRGQNVTFRCDPISEHNRLYWYRQTLGQGPEFLTYFQNEAQLEKSRLLSDRFSAERPKGSFSTLEIQRTEQGDSAMYLCASSSPRTGPVAFFGQGTRLTVV.

The CDR3 sequence: CASSLEARTQYF. CDR3 bases: TGTGCCAGCAGCTTGGAGGCCCGTACGCAGTATTTT. This chain joins TRBV11-2 and TRBJ2-3; TRBD2 is a possible D gene (5 bases). V lost 3 bases, J lost 8 bases, and 9 bases lay in between. The CDR3 runs to 12 residues. Germline V gene lookup returns CDR1 SGHAT and CDR2 FQNNGV.

The genes are TRBV7-2 and TRBJ2-2; the match to TRBD1 covers 9 bases. The CDR3 is 14 residues long. J was trimmed by 7 bases and V by 5 bases; bases with no gene match: 5. Germline V gives CDR1 SGHTA, CDR2 FQGNSA. CDR3 protein: CASSRQGDGGELFF. CDR3 in DNA: TGTGCCAGCAGCCGACAGGGGGACGGCGGGGAGCTGTTTTTT.

The chain couples TRBV7-6 to TRBJ2-5; D ambiguous. Trimming cost V 4 bases and J 1 base, with 10 bases left between them. The CDR3 is made up of 14 amino acids. Germline V gene sequence: CDR1 SGHVS, CDR2 FNYEAQ. CDR3 protein: CASSSRHFQETQYF. Here the CDR3 DNA reads TGTGCCAGCAGCTCCCGACATTTCCAAGAGACCCAGTACTTC.

The rearrangement joins TRBV6-5 to TRBJ2-7, with 9 positions matching TRBD1. V gave up 3 bases and J gave up 2 bases; unmatched junction bases: 5. From germline, CDR1 is MNHEY and CDR2 SVGAGI. The length of the CDR3 is 15 residues. The CDR3 spells CASSYGGTGTYEQYF. CDR3 bases: TGTGCCAGCAGTTATGGTGGGACAGGGACCTACGAGCAGTACTTC.